One and the same sample provided the 16 T cell receptor beta chains below, sequenced in a study of neoadjuvant nivolumab and ipilimumab in lung cancer. Using immunoSEQ multiplex PCR, the repertoire was profiled, and TCRdb retains in-frame clones only, with some absent. The sample includes roughly 9,000 clones, 77% of them seen just once. Material: tumor tissue, obtained after neoadjuvant nivolumab, alone or with ipilimumab, at or shortly before surgery. The receptors here all came from an adult with non-small cell lung cancer.

The chain carries TRBV5-1 and TRBJ2-1, with TRBD2 identical over 16 bases. The CDR3 covers 15 residues. The J segment lost 14 bases and the V segment lost 4 bases, leaving 9 bases of the junction unmatched. CDR1 and CDR2 from the germline V gene are SGHRS and YFSETQ. CDR3 region: CASSAPGLAGGPEFF. The CDR3 region has the DNA TGCGCCAGCAGCGCACCGGGACTAGCGGGAGGGCCCGAGTTCTTC.

J is TRBJ1-3 and V is TRBV18, with D uncertain. Germline V gives CDR1 KGHSH, CDR2 LQKENI. The CDR3 spans 17 residues. V lost 3 bases to trimming and J lost 0 bases, with 15 bases between them. The CDR3 bases are TGTGCCAGCTCACCTCAACCCTCCATGAGCTCTGGAAACACCATATATTTT. It translates to CASSPQPSMSSGNTIYF.

The genes are TRBV6-6 and TRBJ2-3; D may be TRBD2 (5 bases). CDR1 is MNHNY and CDR2 is SVGAGI in the germline V gene (reference sequence). V lost 2 bases and J lost 7, with 13 bases in between. The CDR3 sequence is 14 residues long. The CDR3 DNA sequence: TGTGCCAGCAGTTACGACCTAGCCTTGAATACGCAGTATTTT. This codes for CASSYDLALNTQYF.

This chain's CDR3 is CASRSGQGVYEQYF. The CDR3 DNA reads as TGCGCCAGCAGATCGGGACAGGGGGTTTACGAGCAGTACTTC. The V call is TRBV5-1, the J call TRBJ2-7; 11 nucleotides match TRBD1. From germline, CDR1 is SGHRS and CDR2 YFSETQ. The CDR3 has 14 amino acids. Trimming at V came to 5 bases and at J to 4 bases, leaving 5 bases not matched to a gene. Based on the CDR3 plus reference TRBV5-1 and TRBJ2-7, the full variable domain is KAGVTQTPRYLIKTRGQQVTLSCSPISGHRSVSWYQQTPGQGLQFLFEYFSETQRNKGNFPGRFSGRQFSNSRSEMNVSTLELGDSALYLCASRSGQGVYEQYFGPGTRLTVT.

This chain uses TRBV4-1 with TRBJ2-1; 14 bases are a match to TRBD2. This CDR3 spans 15 amino acids. Trimming removed 3 bases from V and 6 bases from J; junction bases left unmatched: 1. Germline V gene data show CDR1 as MGHRA and CDR2 as YSYEKL. The CDR3 DNA sequence: TGCGCCAGCAGCCAGGGACTAGCGGGAGTCAATGAGCAGTTCTTC. Its translation: CASSQGLAGVNEQFF.

This chain links TRBV6-5 with TRBJ1-1; D remains ambiguous. The CDR3 has 15 amino acids. V lost 2 bases and J 0 bases, leaving 10 bases between the germline ends. Germline V gene sequence: CDR1 MNHEY, CDR2 SVGAGI. CDR3 sequence: CASSYTPDMNTEAFF. Written as DNA, the CDR3 is TGTGCCAGCAGTTACACCCCTGACATGAACACTGAAGCTTTCTTT.

The table lists this clone with a few counts. The chain has TRBV6-5 and TRBJ1-1, with a possible D match to TRBD1 (6 bases). The CDR3 has 15 amino acids. The germline CDR1 and CDR2 sequences are MNHEY and SVGAGI. V was pared by 5 bases and J by 5 bases, with 18 bases between. CDR3 DNA sequence: TGTGCCAGCAGTAAGACTCGTAACAGGGTAACTGAAGCTTTCTTT. It encodes CASSKTRNRVTEAFF.

This chain connects TRBV29-1 to TRBJ1-2; D is ambiguous. V lost 6 bases and J lost 8, with 16 bases in between. This CDR3 spans 12 amino acids. Germline V gene data show CDR1 as SQVTM and CDR2 as ANQGSEA. The CDR3, as DNA: TGCAGCGTGGGCGCCGGAAGCGCCGGCTACACCTTC. Protein product: CSVGAGSAGYTF.

V and J are TRBV5-1 and TRBJ2-5; no definite D call. V shed 4 bases and J shed 2 bases, with 6 bases lying between them. Per germline, CDR1 SGHRS and CDR2 YFSETQ. The CDR3 covers 12 residues. Written as DNA, the CDR3 is TGCGCCAGCAGCCCCAGACAAGAGACCCAGTACTTC. This encodes CASSPRQETQYF.

The V call is TRBV18, the J call TRBJ2-5; 13 bases map to TRBD2. J gave up 5 bases and V 3 bases, and 3 bases lay outside the gene matches. Germline lookup yields CDR1 KGHSH and CDR2 LQKENI. This CDR3 contains 15 residues. CDR3 amino acids: CASSPGTSGTETQYF. The CDR3 DNA reads as TGTGCCAGCTCACCTGGGACTAGCGGGACGGAGACCCAGTACTTC.

V is TRBV7-9 and J is TRBJ2-7, with TRBD2 as a possible D gene (5 bases). The germline V and J ends were trimmed by 2 bases and 2 bases, with 19 bases remaining between them. CDR1 SEHNR and CDR2 FQNEAQ come from the germline V gene (reference sequence). This CDR3 is 17 amino acids long. This chain's CDR3 is CASSLLTTDLRTYEQYF. For the CDR3, the DNA is TGTGCCAGCAGCTTATTAACGACGGACTTACGGACCTACGAGCAGTACTTC.

The chain is built from TRBV7-2 and TRBJ1-3, with 7 nucleotides matching TRBD1. Trimming cost V 5 bases and J 2 bases; bases outside gene matches: 6. Germline-derived CDR1 and CDR2 are SGHTA and FQGNSA. The CDR3 is 15 amino acids. In DNA form, the CDR3 reads TGTGCCAGCAGCCCACAGACAGGGACTGGAAACACCATATATTTT. Protein: CASSPQTGTGNTIYF.

CDR3 bases: TGTGCCAGCAGCGGTGCGGGAGGCCCACCTGGGGAGCAGTACTTC. Translating it yields CASSGAGGPPGEQYF. V and J are TRBV5-6 and TRBJ2-7; TRBD2 matches 8 bases. The germline V gene encodes CDR1 SGHDT and CDR2 YYEEEE. CDR3 length equals 15 residues. Unmatched junction bases numbered 13, after V lost 4 bases and J lost 7 bases.

V is TRBV27 and J is TRBJ2-1, with D possibly TRBD2 on 5 matching bases. Trimming pared 5 bases from V and 7 bases from J, leaving 18 bases between. This CDR3 is 15 amino acids long. The germline V gene has CDR1 MNHEY and CDR2 SMNVEV (reference sequence). CDR3 in amino acids: CASSPTGWGGNEQFF. CDR3 sequence (DNA): TGTGCCAGCAGTCCAACGGGGTGGGGTGGGAATGAGCAGTTCTTC.

The CDR3 region has the DNA TGTGCCATCAGTGGCAGAGGACAGGGTGAAGGAAGCGAGCAGTACTTC. Translated, it gives CAISGRGQGEGSEQYF. J is TRBJ2-7 and V is TRBV10-3; 8 bases match TRBD1. V shed 4 bases and J 6 bases; nucleotides not matched to a gene: 14. Germline CDR1 is ENHRY and CDR2 is SYGVKD. This CDR3 comprises 16 residues.

This clone was detected once. V gene TRBV5-1 combines with J gene TRBJ2-7, with 12 bases fitting TRBD1. Germline CDR1 is SGHRS and CDR2 is YFSETQ. The CDR3 consists of 14 residues. Trimming removed 5 bases from V and 5 bases from J; junction bases left unmatched: 5. The CDR3 protein is CASRKGQGANEQYF. In DNA form, the CDR3 reads TGCGCCAGCAGAAAGGGACAGGGGGCGAACGAGCAGTACTTC. Using reference TRBV5-1 and TRBJ2-7 for the parts outside the CDR3, the full variable domain is KAGVTQTPRYLIKTRGQQVTLSCSPISGHRSVSWYQQTPGQGLQFLFEYFSETQRNKGNFPGRFSGRQFSNSRSEMNVSTLELGDSALYLCASRKGQGANEQYFGPGTRLTVT.